This paragraph reports one T cell receptor (beta chain). The source of the sample is a study of shared clonotypes between healthy human individuals. Clones were sequenced by immunoSEQ multiplex PCR, and TCRdb holds only the in-frame ones, with some missing. The sample includes fewer than 550,000 clones, over 75% seen only once; the top ten take roughly an eighth. Germline V gives CDR1 LNHDA, CDR2 SQIVND (reference sequence). This CDR3 comprises 14 residues. Trimming removed 4 bases from V and 5 bases from J, with 12 bases in between. Sequences were obtained from PBMCs. The rearrangement joins TRBV19 to TRBJ2-1, with D unresolved. This receptor was identified in a woman aged 40 to 50 in good health. Some clones in this sample may be carry-over from other donors' samples. The CDR3 protein is CASSTPRLHNEQFF. In DNA form, the CDR3 reads TGTGCCAGTAGTACGCCTCGACTCCACAATGAGCAGTTCTTC.